Presented here are 31 T cell receptor beta chains from one specimen sequenced in a study of blood T cell repertoires in COVID-19. Using immunoSEQ multiplex PCR, the repertoire was profiled, and TCRdb retains in-frame clones only, with some absent. The table records roughly 36,000 clones, 75% to 90% of them present only once. The sample comprised peripheral blood. Receptors were obtained from a man aged 55 to 70 with acute or convalescent COVID-19.

This clone has just one count. The V call is TRBV7-2, the J call TRBJ1-4; no definite D call. The CDR3 sequence is 14 residues long. Trimming left V 3 bases short and J 15 bases short, with 20 bases between. Germline CDR1 SGHTA, CDR2 FQGNSA. CDR3 coding DNA: TGTGCCAGCAGCTTCCCCCCCCAGCGGTCGGTTGTGTTTTTT. This gives the protein CASSFPPQRSVVFF. Full variable domain (remainder filled in from reference TRBV7-2 and TRBJ1-4): GAGVSQSPSNKVTEKGKDVELRCDPISGHTALYWYRQSLGQGLEFLIYFQGNSAPDKSGLPSDRFSAERTGGSVSTLTIQRTQQEDSAVYLCASSFPPQRSVVFFGSGTQLSVL.

This chain joins TRBV7-6 and TRBJ2-6; no definite D call. Germline V gene data show CDR1 as SGHVS and CDR2 as FNYEAQ. The CDR3 loop spans 16 amino acids. Trimming pared 0 bases from V and 0 bases from J, leaving 6 bases between. The CDR3 nucleotides are TGTGCCAGCAGCTTAGCGGGCCTCTCTGGGGCCAACGTCCTGACTTTC. Translation: CASSLAGLSGANVLTF. The full variable domain, in which reference TRBV7-6 and TRBJ2-6 provide the parts outside the CDR3, is GAGVSQSPRYKVTKRGQDVALRCDPISGHVSLYWYRQALGQGPEFLTYFNYEAQQDKSGLPNDRFSAERPEGSISTLTIQRTEQRDSAMYRCASSLAGLSGANVLTFGAGSRLTVL.

This clone was detected once. The rearrangement uses TRBV5-5 and TRBJ2-5; 9 bases map to TRBD2. The germline V gene has CDR1 SGHKS and CDR2 YYEKEE (reference sequence). The CDR3 is 15 amino acids. The V segment lost 4 bases and the J segment 4 bases; nucleotides outside the gene matches: 8. The CDR3: CASSKAGGGGETQYF. CDR3 DNA: TGTGCCAGCAGCAAAGCGGGAGGCGGTGGAGAGACCCAGTACTTC.

This clone was seen more than once but under ten times. The gene calls are TRBV15 and TRBJ1-1, with D maybe TRBD1 (5 bases). Germline CDR1 LNHNV, CDR2 YYDKDF (reference sequence). V was clipped by 5 bases and J by 6 bases, with 19 bases between them. The CDR3 runs 15 residues. The CDR3 DNA is TGTGCCACCAGCGCTAGGGCCGGTGGGGGGTCTGAAGCTTTCTTT. This codes for CATSARAGGGSEAFF.

The chain employs TRBV9 and TRBJ2-3, with 9 bases aligning to TRBD2. Germline lookup yields CDR1 SGDLS and CDR2 YYNGEE. The junction had 6 bases not matched to a gene; V was cut back by 5 bases and J by 2 bases. This CDR3 spans 15 amino acids. The CDR3 nucleotides are TGTGCCAGCAGTGCGACTAGCGGAGTCACAGATACGCAGTATTTT. This translates into CASSATSGVTDTQYF.

This clone was observed a handful of times. The V and J genes are TRBV3-1 (or the pseudogene TRBV3-2) and TRBJ2-5; 9 bases fit TRBD2. Unmatched junction bases numbered 9, after V lost 8 bases and J lost 5 bases. This CDR3 is 14 amino acids long. CDR1 LGHDT and CDR2 YNNKEL come from the germline V gene (reference sequence). CDR3 region: CASLKRAGGETQYF. The CDR3 DNA reads as TGTGCCAGCCTGAAAAGGGCGGGAGGGGAGACCCAGTACTTC.

The chain carries TRBV4-3 and TRBJ1-5; maybe TRBD1 (5 bases). Deletions cut 4 bases from V and 8 bases from J, with 18 bases between. The CDR3 runs to 15 residues. Germline values: CDR1 LGHNA, CDR2 YSLEER. The DNA for the CDR3 is TGCGCCAGCAGCCGTCTCCGGGACTCGCGGGAGCCCCAGCATTTT. Encoded protein: CASSRLRDSREPQHF.

The rearrangement links TRBV2 to TRBJ1-6; 8 positions agree with TRBD1. Trimming took 5 bases from V and 10 from J; bases not matched to a gene: 10. Germline values: CDR1 SNHLY, CDR2 FYNNEI. The CDR3 covers 15 residues. The CDR3 loop is CASSQPTGVVSPLHF. CDR3 in DNA: TGTGCCAGCAGTCAACCGACAGGGGTGGTGTCACCCCTCCACTTT.

J is TRBJ1-3 and V is TRBV28; a possible D gene is TRBD1 (6 bases). Germline-derived CDR1 and CDR2 are MDHEN and SYDVKM. The ends were cut back, 4 bases at V and 2 bases at J, with 9 bases in the middle. The length of the CDR3 is 14 residues. The CDR3 sequence: CASSWGGPGNTIYF. As DNA, the CDR3 is TGTGCCAGCAGTTGGGGGGGGCCTGGAAACACCATATATTTT.

V gene TRBV5-1 combines with J gene TRBJ2-7; TRBD2 agrees at 7 bases. The CDR3 length is 15 residues. Per the germline V gene, CDR1 is SGHRS and CDR2 is YFSETQ. Losses at the gene ends were 4 bases for V and 0 bases for J; bases not matched to a gene: 7. In DNA form, the CDR3 reads TGCGCCAGCAGCGACGGCGGGGGTAGCTCCTACGAGCAGTACTTC. Its protein is CASSDGGGSSYEQYF. Based on the CDR3 plus reference TRBV5-1 and TRBJ2-7, the full variable domain is KAGVTQTPRYLIKTRGQQVTLSCSPISGHRSVSWYQQTPGQGLQFLFEYFSETQRNKGNFPGRFSGRQFSNSRSEMNVSTLELGDSALYLCASSDGGGSSYEQYFGPGTRLTVT.

The chain carries TRBV19 and TRBJ1-3; 7 nucleotides align to TRBD1. CDR1 and CDR2 from the germline V gene are LNHDA and SQIVND (reference sequence). V was pared by 5 bases and J by 0 bases, with 13 bases of the junction left unmatched. The CDR3 totals 18 residues. CDR3 protein: CASSDPGDSTSSGNTIYF. As DNA, the CDR3 is TGTGCCAGTAGTGACCCCGGGGACAGCACCAGCTCTGGAAACACCATATATTTT.

A note on this clone: Its ends do not fully match the called genes, so a read error is possible. The chain recombines TRBV7-3 with TRBJ2-2; tentatively, D is TRBD1 (5 bases). Germline assignment: CDR1 SGHTA and CDR2 FQGTGA. The CDR3 runs to 14 residues. This chain's CDR3 is CASSLTWGAGELFF. CDR3 bases: TGTGCCAGCAGCCTAACGTGGGGCGCCGGGGAGCTGTTTTTT.

This chain links TRBV19 with TRBJ1-4, with D perhaps matching TRBD1 (6 bases). The germline CDR1 and CDR2 sequences are LNHDA and SQIVND (reference sequence). V was clipped by 4 bases and J by 1 base, with 13 bases between them. CDR3 length: 16 residues. The CDR3 protein is CASSKTPTGTNEKLFF. In DNA, the CDR3 is TGTGCCAGTAGTAAGACCCCGACAGGAACTAATGAAAAACTGTTTTTT.

The gene calls are TRBV11-1 and TRBJ2-3; 7 bases are a match to TRBD2. V was clipped by 5 bases and J by 11 bases; unmatched bases: 7. The CDR3 spans 12 residues. Per germline, CDR1 SGHAT and CDR2 FQDESV (reference sequence). This chain's CDR3 is CASSPTGGMQYF. In nucleotides, the CDR3 is TGTGCCAGCAGCCCCACCGGGGGGATGCAGTATTTT.

The gene calls are TRBV25-1 and TRBJ1-6, with D maybe TRBD1 (6 bases). This CDR3 is built from 13 residues. CDR1 is MGHDK, CDR2 SYGVNS, per germline. V lost 10 bases to trimming and J lost 10 bases, with 17 bases between them. The CDR3 nucleotides read TGTGCCACCAGGGTGGGGGCAAACTCACCCCTCCACTTT. Its protein is CATRVGANSPLHF.

In this sample, this clone is medium-sized. This chain uses TRBV19 with TRBJ1-5; D is unresolved. CDR1 is LNHDA, CDR2 SQIVND, per germline (reference sequence). This CDR3 is built from 16 residues. V lost 4 bases and J 2 bases, leaving 15 bases between the germline ends. The CDR3 protein is CASSRDGGSGNQPQHF. The CDR3 DNA follows: TGTGCCAGTAGTAGGGATGGAGGGTCGGGCAATCAGCCCCAGCATTTT.

The CDR3 DNA reads TGTGCCAGCAGCTTGGTGGTCGCGCGGGGAACTGAAGCTTTCTTT. Its protein product is CASSLVVARGTEAFF. J is TRBJ1-1 and V is TRBV5-5; no clear D gene. Germline-derived CDR1 and CDR2 are SGHKS and YYEKEE (reference sequence). This CDR3 spans 15 amino acids. The V and J ends lost 0 bases and 5 bases respectively, with 14 bases between them.

This clone came up a few times. V usage is TRBV27 and J usage is TRBJ2-7; D is uncertain. The V gene lost 4 bases and the J gene lost 4 bases, with 5 bases spanning the gap. Germline V gene data show CDR1 as MNHEY and CDR2 as SMNVEV (reference sequence). The CDR3 consists of 11 residues. The chain's CDR3 is CASSSRYEQYF. The CDR3 DNA reads as TGTGCCAGCAGTTCCCGGTACGAGCAGTACTTC.

This clone was counted a single time. The chain employs TRBV27 and TRBJ2-1; TRBD1 matches 10 bases. The ends lost 3 bases at V and 7 bases at J; junction bases unmatched: 15. Germline V CDR1 and CDR2: MNHEY, SMNVEV (reference sequence). There are 18 residues in the CDR3. The CDR3 is CASSFMTGGWESSNEQFF. Here the CDR3 DNA reads TGTGCCAGCAGTTTCATGACAGGGGGCTGGGAGTCTTCTAATGAGCAGTTCTTC.

The rearrangement uses TRBV18 and TRBJ2-1; D remains ambiguous. V was shortened by 3 bases and J by 6 bases, with 9 bases between the two germline ends. The CDR3 consists of 13 residues. Per the germline V gene, CDR1 is KGHSH and CDR2 is LQKENI. This chain's CDR3 is CASSPISRNEQFF. The CDR3 DNA sequence: TGTGCCAGCTCACCTATTTCTCGCAATGAGCAGTTCTTC. Using reference TRBV18 and TRBJ2-1 for the parts outside the CDR3, the full variable domain is NAGVMQNPRHLVRRRGQEARLRCSPMKGHSHVYWYRQLPEEGLKFMVYLQKENIIDESGMPKERFSAEFPKEGPSILRIQQVVRGDSAAYFCASSPISRNEQFFGPGTRLTVL.

CDR3 amino acids: CASSLQVTYEQYF. CDR3 DNA: TGTGCCAGCAGTTTGCAGGTAACCTACGAGCAGTACTTC. The chain has TRBV27 and TRBJ2-7, with no clear D. The germline CDR1 and CDR2 sequences are MNHEY and SMNVEV (reference sequence). The CDR3 has 13 amino acids. The germline V and J ends were trimmed by 3 bases and 2 bases, with 8 bases remaining between them.

V and J are TRBV5-1 and TRBJ2-1; the D gene is possibly TRBD1 (5 bases). Germline CDR1 reads SGHRS; CDR2 reads YFSETQ. CDR3 size: 13 residues. The V end was cut by 1 base, the J end by 6 bases, with 8 bases between. CDR3 protein: CASSLPRVNEQFF. CDR3 DNA sequence: TGCGCCAGCAGCTTGCCCAGGGTCAATGAGCAGTTCTTC.

The chain employs TRBV6-5 and TRBJ2-3; maybe TRBD2 (6 bases). The CDR3 spans 13 residues. Germline V gene data show CDR1 as MNHEY and CDR2 as SVGAGI. Trimming left V 5 bases short and J 9 bases short, with 15 bases between. CDR3 amino acids: CASSPGGGGTQYF. DNA for the CDR3: TGTGCCAGCAGTCCTGGGGGTGGGGGGACGCAGTATTTT.

The table lists this clone with a few counts. J is TRBJ1-1 and V is TRBV3-1 (or the pseudogene TRBV3-2); 8 nucleotides line up with TRBD1. Per the germline V gene, CDR1 is LGHDT and CDR2 is YNNKEL (reference sequence). The CDR3 covers 16 residues. Trimming removed 4 bases from V and 10 bases from J; junction bases left unmatched: 17. CDR3 sequence reads: CASSPNQGAGALAAFF. The DNA for the CDR3 is TGTGCCAGCAGCCCTAATCAGGGGGCGGGGGCGCTTGCAGCTTTCTTT.

The chain is built from TRBV2 and TRBJ2-3, with D possibly matching TRBD1 (5 bases). This CDR3 region has 15 residues. The V gene's germline CDR1 is SNHLY and CDR2 FYNNEI. V lost 6 bases, J lost 2 bases, and 15 bases lay in between. The chain's CDR3 is CASSDGHPTTDTQYF. CDR3 sequence (DNA): TGTGCCAGCAGCGACGGACACCCCACCACAGATACGCAGTATTTT.

CDR3 sequence (DNA): TGCGCCAGCAGCCCGGGACAGGGTAATGAGCAGTTCTTC. Protein: CASSPGQGNEQFF. This chain links TRBV5-1 with TRBJ2-1, with TRBD1 matching over 9 bases. The length of the CDR3 is 13 residues. CDR1 and CDR2 from the germline V gene are SGHRS and YFSETQ. V gave up 4 bases and J gave up 7 bases; unmatched junction bases: 3.

This chain uses TRBV28 with TRBJ2-2; D is ambiguous. The ends were cut back, 3 bases at V and 9 bases at J, with 8 bases in the middle. Germline V gives CDR1 MDHEN, CDR2 SYDVKM. This CDR3 contains 12 residues. The CDR3 loop reads CASSFGWRELFF. The CDR3 DNA follows: TGTGCCAGCAGTTTTGGTTGGCGGGAGCTGTTTTTT.

The chain joins TRBV6-6 to TRBJ1-5, with a possible D match to TRBD1 (6 bases). The CDR3 contains 15 residues. The V end was cut by 4 bases, the J end by 2 bases, with 12 bases between. Germline V CDR1 and CDR2: MNHNY, SVGAGI (reference sequence). The chain's CDR3 is CASSFRGEGNQPQHF. DNA of the CDR3: TGTGCCAGCAGTTTCAGGGGAGAGGGCAATCAGCCCCAGCATTTT.

On this clone itself: Distinct nucleotide sequences in the sample also encode this CDR3. V usage is TRBV18 and J usage is TRBJ2-3; 7 bases agree with TRBD1. The CDR3 contains 14 residues. V trimming: 6 bases; J trimming: 3 bases; junction bases outside the gene matches: 6. Germline V gives CDR1 KGHSH, CDR2 LQKENI. The CDR3 loop is CASSPWTGTDTQYF. In DNA form, the CDR3 reads TGTGCCAGCTCCCCTTGGACAGGAACAGATACGCAGTATTTT.

The V call is TRBV5-1, the J call TRBJ1-1; D is uncertain. The V gene lost 4 bases and the J gene lost 3 bases, with 10 bases spanning the gap. CDR3 length: 13 residues. Looked up from germline, CDR1 is SGHRS and CDR2 is YFSETQ. The chain's CDR3 is CASSDLADTEAFF. CDR3 DNA: TGCGCCAGCAGCGATTTAGCGGACACTGAAGCTTTCTTT.

This clone appeared a single time. The chain recombines TRBV10-1 with TRBJ2-2, with 9 nucleotides matching TRBD1. CDR1 and CDR2 from the germline V gene are WNHNN and SYGVQD (reference sequence). V trimming: 10 bases; J trimming: 13 bases; junction bases outside the gene matches: 13. The CDR3 consists of 13 residues. As DNA, the CDR3 is TGCGCCACCCGAGGGACAGGGTCCCAGGGGCTGTTTTTT. This encodes CATRGTGSQGLFF.